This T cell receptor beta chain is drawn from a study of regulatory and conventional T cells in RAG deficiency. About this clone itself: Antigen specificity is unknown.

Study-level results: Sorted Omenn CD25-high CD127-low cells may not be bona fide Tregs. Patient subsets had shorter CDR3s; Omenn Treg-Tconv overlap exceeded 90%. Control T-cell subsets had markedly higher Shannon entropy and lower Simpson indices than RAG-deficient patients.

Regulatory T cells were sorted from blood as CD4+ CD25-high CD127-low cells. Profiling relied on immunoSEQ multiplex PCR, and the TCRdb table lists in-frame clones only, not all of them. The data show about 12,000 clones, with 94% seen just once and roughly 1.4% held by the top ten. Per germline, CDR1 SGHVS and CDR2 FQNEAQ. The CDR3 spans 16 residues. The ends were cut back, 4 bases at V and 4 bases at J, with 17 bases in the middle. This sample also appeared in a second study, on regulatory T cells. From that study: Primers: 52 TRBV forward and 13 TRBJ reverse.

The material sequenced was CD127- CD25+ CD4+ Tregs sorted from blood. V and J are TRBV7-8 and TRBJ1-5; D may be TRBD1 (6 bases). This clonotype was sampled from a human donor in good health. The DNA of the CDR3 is TGTGCCAGCAGCTCAGGACAGTGGCTGGGTAATCAGCCCCAGCATTTT. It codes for CASSSGQWLGNQPQHF.